This T cell receptor (beta chain) is from a study of sequential checkpoint blockade in melanoma. About the study: Both treatment sequences were followed by maintenance nivolumab. TCRbeta immunosequencing was performed on DNA from more than 75 pretreatment melanoma tumor samples.

Clones were read by immunoSEQ multiplex PCR, and TCRdb kept only the in-frame ones, dropping some. This sample carries about 2,300 clones, around 20% of them seen once, and the ten largest clones take around a fifth. This clone was picked up a small number of times. The antigen remains unidentified. Treatment of the sample: randomized to nivolumab then ipilimumab (arm A) or the reverse (arm B). Study-wide results and limits: For nivolumab-first patients, baseline tumor clonality was associated with response.

CDR3 length: 16 residues. The V gene end was trimmed by 1 base and the J gene end by 4 bases; junction bases not matched to a gene: 6. Germline CDR1 MDHEN, CDR2 SYDVKM. The source is a human donor with melanoma. The chain combines TRBV28 with TRBJ1-5, with 8 bases aligning to TRBD1. Sequenced material: tumor tissue (inferred from file names), taken from a patient given nivolumab and ipilimumab in sequence. In nucleotides, the CDR3 is TGTGCCAGCAGTTTATTTAAGGGACAGGCAAATCAGCCCCAGCATTTT. Its translation is CASSLFKGQANQPQHF. The full variable domain, with the rest looked up from reference TRBV28 and TRBJ1-5, is DVKVTQSSRYLVKRTGEKVFLECVQDMDHENMFWYRQDPGLGLRLIYFSYDVKMKEKGDIPEGYSVSREKKERFSLILESASTNQTSMYLCASSLFKGQANQPQHFGDGTRLSIL.